The 18 T cell receptor beta chains below all came from one sample that was sequenced in a study of T-cell reconstitution after alpha-beta-depleted transplantation in children. Molecular barcoding with unique molecular identifiers was used for the TCRbeta library. TCRdb processed the PCR reads anew with MiXCR; each CDR3 protein has one entry. The data hold about 230,000 distinct CDR3 sequences, with 9.7% observed a single time. This specimen consisted of PBMCs from the stem cell graft donor, obtained from the stem cell graft. These receptors were collected from a human donor who donated a stem cell graft to a child with SCID.

This clonotype was counted at least ten times. The genes are TRBV2 and TRBJ1-5; possibly TRBD1 for D (5 bases). CDR1 is SNHLY and CDR2 is FYNNEI in the germline V gene. The V end was cut by 3 bases, the J end by 5 bases, with 14 bases between. The CDR3 spans 15 residues. This chain's CDR3 is CASSEVRAIYQPQHF. As DNA, the CDR3 is TGTGCCAGCAGTGAGGTCAGGGCAATTTATCAGCCCCAGCATTTT.

This clonotype has a count of ten or more. The CDR3 here is CSALRTSGAKLYYEQYF. CDR3 sequence (DNA): TGCAGTGCTCTACGGACTAGCGGGGCCAAACTATATTACGAGCAGTACTTC. The chain combines TRBV20-1 with TRBJ2-7, with 12 bases lining up with TRBD2. Germline values: CDR1 DFQATT, CDR2 SNEGSKA (reference sequence). J lost 4 bases, V lost 5 bases, and 15 bases had no gene match. This CDR3 contains 17 residues.

This clonotype was found many times. V and J are TRBV5-5 and TRBJ1-2, with 8 bases that match TRBD1. With 4 bases clipped from V and 8 bases from J, the junction kept 13 bases outside the gene matches. Looked up from germline, CDR1 is SGHKS and CDR2 is YYEKEE (reference sequence). This CDR3 spans 15 amino acids. The CDR3 DNA reads TGTGCCAGCAGCCATGGACAGGGCCTTTCCTGGGGCTACACCTTC. Protein product: CASSHGQGLSWGYTF.

In this sample, this clonotype turned up many times. The J gene is TRBJ1-1, the V gene TRBV2, with TRBD1 matching over 7 bases. CDR3 length: 16 residues. The germline V gene encodes CDR1 SNHLY and CDR2 FYNNEI. Germline trimming cut 2 bases from V and 0 bases from J; bases unmatched to any gene: 6. The CDR3 loop is CASSEWEDRMNTEAFF. CDR3 nucleotides: TGTGCCAGCAGTGAATGGGAGGACAGGATGAACACTGAAGCTTTCTTT.

This clonotype was detected many times. This sequence joins TRBV4-1 and TRBJ1-4; the D is unclear. The V and J ends lost 4 bases and 0 bases respectively, with 12 bases between them. The CDR3 length is 16 residues. The V gene's germline CDR1 is MGHRA and CDR2 YSYEKL. For the CDR3, the DNA is TGCGCCAGCAGCCTACACGGAACCACAACTAATGAAAAACTGTTTTTT. Translation: CASSLHGTTTNEKLFF.

This clonotype showed up many times. For the CDR3, the DNA is TGTGCCAGCAGTCGACTAGTAACCGAGCAGTACTTC. Translating gives CASSRLVTEQYF. The gene calls are TRBV6-6 and TRBJ2-7; tentative D call: TRBD2 (6 bases). The germline V gene has CDR1 MNHNY and CDR2 SVGAGI (reference sequence). The V and J ends lost 5 bases and 6 bases respectively, with 11 bases between them. The CDR3 has 12 amino acids.

This clonotype has at least ten counts. The chain uses TRBV12-3 or TRBV12-4 and TRBJ2-3, with TRBD2 matching 9 bases. J was trimmed by 3 bases and V by 6 bases; bases with no gene match: 7. CDR3 length: 15 residues. DNA of the CDR3: TGTGCCAGCAGACATAGCGGGGGAAGGACAGATACGCAGTATTTT. This sequence encodes CASRHSGGRTDTQYF.

This clonotype was recorded many times. The chain links TRBV7-3 to TRBJ2-1, with 7 bases matching TRBD2. V lost 6 bases and J lost 5; bases outside the gene matches: 10. Germline assignment: CDR1 SGHTA and CDR2 FQGTGA. This CDR3 comprises 15 residues. CDR3 sequence reads: CASSSGGTTNNEQFF. CDR3 coding DNA: TGTGCCAGCAGTTCGGGCGGGACTACCAACAATGAGCAGTTCTTC.

Many counts were recorded for this clonotype. The chain has TRBV4-3 and TRBJ2-1; 10 bases are a match to TRBD2. The CDR3 has 17 amino acids. Losses at the gene ends were 0 bases for V and 7 bases for J; bases not matched to a gene: 9. The germline CDR1 and CDR2 sequences are LGHNA and YSLEER. CDR3 sequence reads: CASSQELAGGPLNEQFF. The CDR3 DNA reads as TGCGCCAGCAGCCAAGAGTTAGCGGGGGGCCCCCTAAATGAGCAGTTCTTC.

This clonotype was seen more than once but under ten times. The junction departs from germline at one end; a sequencing error may be responsible. The chain uses TRBV20-1 and TRBJ2-5, with a possible D match to TRBD2 (6 bases). The CDR3 runs 16 residues. The germline CDR1 and CDR2 sequences are DFQATT and SNEGSKA (reference sequence). DNA for the CDR3: TGCTGTGCTAGACCGGGACTTCTGGGGGATAAAGAGACCCAGTACTTC. Amino acids: CCARPGLLGDKETQYF.

There are many counts of this clonotype. The chain uses TRBV5-5 and TRBJ2-5, with D tentatively TRBD2 (5 bases). Germline V gives CDR1 SGHKS, CDR2 YYEKEE (reference sequence). Trimming shortened V by 4 bases and J by 0 bases, and 19 bases separated the two germline ends. CDR3 length equals 17 residues. CDR3 coding DNA: TGTGCCAGCAGCCCGGTTTATGAGGGTTCAAACCAAGAGACCCAGTACTTC. Translated, it gives CASSPVYEGSNQETQYF.

V usage is TRBV2 and J usage is TRBJ2-5, with a weak D call TRBD2 (6 bases). With 6 bases removed from V and 0 bases from J, the gap between germline ends came to 17 bases. The CDR3 contains 16 residues. Germline loops: CDR1 SNHLY, CDR2 FYNNEI. The CDR3 sequence is CASSPGIAAYQETQYF. CDR3 bases: TGTGCCAGCAGCCCCGGTATAGCGGCTTACCAAGAGACCCAGTACTTC.

This clonotype was observed at least ten times. V gene TRBV7-2 combines with J gene TRBJ2-1, with TRBD2 identical over 7 bases. Germline assignment: CDR1 SGHTA and CDR2 FQGNSA. The CDR3 is 12 residues long. V shed 3 bases, J shed 9 bases, and the junction held 2 bases outside the gene matches. CDR3 DNA sequence: TGTGCCAGCAGCTTTCCGGGAGGTGAGCAGTTCTTC. Amino acids: CASSFPGGEQFF.

A few counts support this clonotype. The rearrangement links TRBV20-1 to TRBJ2-5, with 8 nucleotides matching TRBD1. The CDR3 is made up of 12 amino acids. V dropped 5 bases and J dropped 5; count of bases not matched to a gene: 4. Germline V CDR1 and CDR2: DFQATT, SNEGSKA (reference sequence). CDR3 sequence: CSASQGAETQYF. The CDR3 bases are TGCAGTGCTTCCCAGGGGGCGGAGACCCAGTACTTC.

There are a few counts of this clonotype. The gene calls are TRBV2 and TRBJ2-7; D perhaps matches TRBD2 (5 bases). Germline V gene data show CDR1 as SNHLY and CDR2 as FYNNEI. CDR3 length equals 18 residues. V lost 5 bases, J lost 5 bases, and 28 bases lay in between. The CDR3: CASSLARKGSRVQDEQYF. The CDR3 DNA is TGTGCCAGCAGTTTAGCGCGTAAGGGCAGCCGAGTCCAGGACGAGCAGTACTTC. The full variable domain, rest sourced from reference TRBV2 and TRBJ2-7, is EPEVTQTPSHQVTQMGQEVILRCVPISNHLYFYWYRQILGQKVEFLVSFYNNEISEKSEIFDDQFSVERPDGSNFTLKIRSTKLEDSAMYFCASSLARKGSRVQDEQYFGPGTRLTVT.

This clonotype was seen ten or more times. This chain connects TRBV5-1 to TRBJ2-5; no definite D call. CDR3 length equals 14 residues. The germline gives CDR1 SGHRS, CDR2 YFSETQ. The V and J ends lost 0 bases and 2 bases respectively, with 8 bases between them. CDR3 nucleotide sequence: TGCGCCAGCAGCTTGGAGGGCAGGCAAGAGACCCAGTACTTC. It encodes CASSLEGRQETQYF. The complete variable domain, with remaining parts taken from reference TRBV5-1 and TRBJ2-5, reads KAGVTQTPRYLIKTRGQQVTLSCSPISGHRSVSWYQQTPGQGLQFLFEYFSETQRNKGNFPGRFSGRQFSNSRSEMNVSTLELGDSALYLCASSLEGRQETQYFGPGTRLLVL.

This clonotype was counted at least ten times. The chain links TRBV6-5 to TRBJ2-3, with D perhaps TRBD1 or TRBD2 (5 bases each). This CDR3 is built from 16 residues. V lost 4 bases to trimming and J lost 0 bases, with 14 bases between them. Germline CDR1 and CDR2: MNHEY and SVGAGI. DNA for the CDR3: TGTGCCAGCAGTTCGTTTTACCGGGACAGCACAGATACGCAGTATTTT. This gives the protein CASSSFYRDSTDTQYF.

The sample holds many counts of this clonotype. The J gene is TRBJ1-6, the V gene TRBV6-1; no definite D call. The ends were cut back, 1 base at V and 3 bases at J, with 7 bases in the middle. The length of the CDR3 is 15 residues. Germline-derived CDR1 and CDR2 are MNHNS and SASEGT. The CDR3 DNA follows: TGTGCCAGCAGTGAAGGGAGGGTCTATAATTCACCCCTCCACTTT. Amino acid sequence: CASSEGRVYNSPLHF.